This T cell receptor beta chain derives from a study of T-cell memory formation after mild COVID-19. Findings and caveats of the study: Day 15 to 85 contractors were CD4/CD8 balanced; later expanders leaned CD4+.

In this sample, this clonotype turned up many times. Its matching antigen is unknown. TCRdb analysed the 5' RACE reads with MiXCR anew, one entry per CDR3 protein. The sample lists about 310,000 distinct CDR3 sequences, roughly a fifth occurring once. The V end was cut by 5 bases, the J end by 7 bases, with 15 bases between. CDR3 size: 13 residues. From germline, CDR1 is SGHTA and CDR2 FQGNSA. The receptor was isolated from a man younger than 30 who had mild COVID-19 (a few samples of this study predate the infection). Cell type and time point are not known. The rearrangement joins TRBV7-2 to TRBJ2-7; D perhaps matches TRBD2 (6 bases). What was sequenced was PBMCs or a T cell subset sorted from them (not recorded which). CDR3 in amino acids: CASSARRGGEQYF. The CDR3 region has the DNA TGTGCCAGCAGCGCACGGCGGGGCGGTGAGCAGTACTTC.